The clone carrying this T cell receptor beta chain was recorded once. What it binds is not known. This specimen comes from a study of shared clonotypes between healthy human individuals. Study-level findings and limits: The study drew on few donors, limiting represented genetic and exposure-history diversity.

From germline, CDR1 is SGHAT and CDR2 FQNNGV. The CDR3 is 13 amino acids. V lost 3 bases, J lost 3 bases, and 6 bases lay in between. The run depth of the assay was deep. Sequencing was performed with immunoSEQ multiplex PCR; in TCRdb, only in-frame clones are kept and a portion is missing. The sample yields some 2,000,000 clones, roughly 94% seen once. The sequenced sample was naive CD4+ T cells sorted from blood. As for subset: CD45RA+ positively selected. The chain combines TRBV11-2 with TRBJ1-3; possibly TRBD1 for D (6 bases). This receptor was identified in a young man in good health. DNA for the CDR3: TGTGCCAGCAGCTTCAGGGGTGGAAACACCATATATTTT. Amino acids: CASSFRGGNTIYF.